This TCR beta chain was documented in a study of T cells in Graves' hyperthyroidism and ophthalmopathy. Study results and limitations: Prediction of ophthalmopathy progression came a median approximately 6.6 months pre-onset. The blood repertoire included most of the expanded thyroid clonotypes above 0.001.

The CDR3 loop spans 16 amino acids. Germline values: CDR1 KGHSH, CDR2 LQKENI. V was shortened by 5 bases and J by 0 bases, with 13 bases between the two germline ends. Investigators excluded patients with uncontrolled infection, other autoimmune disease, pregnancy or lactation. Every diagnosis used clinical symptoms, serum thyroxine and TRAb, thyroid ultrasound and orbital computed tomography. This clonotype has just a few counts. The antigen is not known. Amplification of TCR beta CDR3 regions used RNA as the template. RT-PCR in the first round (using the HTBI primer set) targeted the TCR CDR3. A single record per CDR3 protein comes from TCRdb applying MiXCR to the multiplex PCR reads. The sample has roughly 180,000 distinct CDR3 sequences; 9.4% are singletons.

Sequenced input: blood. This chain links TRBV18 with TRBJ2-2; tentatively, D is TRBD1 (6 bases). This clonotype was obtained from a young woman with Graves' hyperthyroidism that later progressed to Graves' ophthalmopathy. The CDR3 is CASSIDRPPNTGELFF. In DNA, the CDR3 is TGTGCCAGCTCAATCGACAGGCCCCCGAACACCGGGGAGCTGTTTTTT.